Presented here are 27 T cell receptor beta chains from one specimen sequenced in a study of blood T cells in healthy people across ages (dated by TCRdb to the mid-2010s). The library was produced with 5' RACE. Sequencing was carried out with an Illumina HiSeq 2500. A second PCR of about 7 to 12 cycles was performed with a sample-barcoded 5' primer and a J-beta primer mix. TCRdb reprocessing: public reads trimmed at Q25 with fastp, clones called with MiXCR, in-frame beta chains kept. Rows are unified per CDR3 protein, each entry keeping the most common DNA and genes. The sample table records about 680,000 distinct CDR3 sequences; 45% to 50% of these occur just once. The ten largest clones capture 30% to 35% of the sample. Sequencing was performed on blood. These receptors originate from an older woman in good health.

This clonotype was seen at least ten times. The chain carries TRBV9 and TRBJ2-5; 11 bases align to TRBD2. V lost 0 bases, J lost 5 bases, and 3 bases stayed unmatched. The V gene's germline CDR1 is SGDLS and CDR2 YYNGEE. The CDR3 runs 15 residues. The CDR3 protein is CASSVVAGGVETQYF. For the CDR3, the DNA is TGTGCCAGCAGCGTAGTAGCGGGAGGGGTCGAGACCCAGTACTTC.

The chain employs TRBV25-1 and TRBJ1-1; 9 bases align to TRBD1. The germline V gene encodes CDR1 MGHDK and CDR2 SYGVNS. V was clipped by 3 bases and J by 5 bases; unmatched bases: 7. The CDR3 spans 15 residues. The CDR3 nucleotides read TGTGCCAGCAGTGACCCGACAGGGGGGGATACTGAAGCTTTCTTT. It is translated as CASSDPTGGDTEAFF.

A remark on this clonotype: A junction boundary mismatches the germline segment, possibly from a read error. The chain is built from TRBV7-2 and TRBJ2-7; D is unclear. Germline lookup yields CDR1 SGHTA and CDR2 FQGNSA. CDR3 size: 15 residues. In DNA form, the CDR3 reads TGTGCCCGCAGCTTAAGAAGTACCCAGTCCTACGAGCAGTACTTC. Its translation is CARSLRSTQSYEQYF.

The chain carries TRBV20-1 and TRBJ2-7, with D hard to call. The J call is uncertain, as TRBJ2-5 better fits the DNA end. The germline gives CDR1 DFQATT, CDR2 SNEGSKA (reference sequence). The CDR3 consists of 12 residues. The CDR3 nucleotides are TGCAGTGCTAGGTGGGGTGGGGAGACCCAGTACTTC. Its protein is CSARWGGETQYF.

The sample holds a few counts of this clonotype. V is TRBV4-3 and J is TRBJ1-6; D unresolved. The CDR3 covers 15 residues. Germline lookup yields CDR1 LGHNA and CDR2 YSLEER. V was pared by 6 bases and J by 6 bases, with 15 bases between. Written as DNA, the CDR3 is TGCGCCAGCAGTCCCTCACACGGGATTAATTCACCCCTCCACTTT. Translated, it gives CASSPSHGINSPLHF.

The V gene is TRBV7-8, the J gene TRBJ1-1, with D unresolved. The CDR3 consists of 16 residues. Per germline, CDR1 SGHVS and CDR2 FQNEAQ. Trimming pared 1 base from V and 2 bases from J, leaving 14 bases between. The CDR3 nucleotides are TGTGCCAGCAGCTTAGGGTCCAGAACAATCAACACTGAAGCTTTCTTT. Its translation is CASSLGSRTINTEAFF.

This clonotype was found a few times. The V and J genes are TRBV12-3 or TRBV12-4 and TRBJ2-3; 10 positions agree with TRBD2. The CDR3 is 16 amino acids. The V and J ends lost 6 bases and 3 bases, in that order; junction bases with no gene match: 9. The CDR3 DNA reads as TGTGCCAGCAGAAGAAGCGGGAGGGCTTTAACAGATACGCAGTATTTT. Protein product: CASRRSGRALTDTQYF.

Remarks on this clonotype: One base away lies a much larger clone, so this may be a sequencing read error. The V gene is TRBV20-1, the J gene TRBJ2-5; TRBD2 might be the D (6 bases). The end of the DNA fits TRBJ2-1 better, so the J call may be wrong. This CDR3 is 13 amino acids long. Germline CDR1 DFQATT, CDR2 SNEGSKA (reference sequence). CDR3 sequence (DNA): TGCAGTGCTCCTCCGGGACGGAGGGAGACCCAGTTCTTC. Its protein is CSAPPGRRETQFF.

In its sample, this clonotype was seen a few times. The rearrangement uses TRBV6-6 and TRBJ2-7, with 9 bases matching TRBD2. There are 13 residues in the CDR3. Germline assignment: CDR1 MNHNY and CDR2 SVGAGI (reference sequence). Trimming took 6 bases from V and 3 from J; bases not matched to a gene: 3. This CDR3 reads CASRELAGYEQYF. CDR3 nucleotide sequence: TGTGCCAGCAGGGAACTAGCGGGCTACGAGCAGTACTTC.

This chain links TRBV6-6 with TRBJ2-1, with D uncertain. V was pared by 5 bases and J by 2 bases, with 10 bases between. The CDR3 covers 14 residues. Germline CDR1 is MNHNY and CDR2 is SVGAGI (reference sequence). CDR3: CASSPSAAYNEQFF. CDR3 nucleotides: TGTGCCAGCAGTCCCAGCGCCGCCTACAATGAGCAGTTCTTC.

The chain combines TRBV2 with TRBJ2-4, with D maybe TRBD1 (7 bases). The CDR3 has 13 residues. Germline V gives CDR1 SNHLY, CDR2 FYNNEI. Between the trimmed V and J ends, which lost 7 bases and 6 bases, there was a span of 13 bases. CDR3 coding DNA: TGTGCCAGCACGGGTCAGGGGGGAAACATTCAGTACTTC. Residues: CASTGQGGNIQYF.

The chain combines TRBV20-1 with TRBJ2-7; D is perhaps TRBD2 (5 bases). Germline assignment: CDR1 DFQATT and CDR2 SNEGSKA (reference sequence). The length of the CDR3 is 13 residues. V shed 3 bases and J shed 3 bases, with 12 bases lying between them. CDR3 sequence (DNA): TGCAGTGCTAGCGTAGGACTCCTCTACGAGCAGTACTTC. This gives the protein CSASVGLLYEQYF.

This clonotype came up once. The rearrangement joins TRBV3-1 to TRBJ2-2; D possibly corresponds to TRBD2 (6 bases). Trimming stripped 1 base from V and 5 bases from J, with 8 bases between. This CDR3 is 14 amino acids long. Germline V CDR1 and CDR2: LGHDT, YNNKEL (reference sequence). The CDR3 reads CASSQGLGTGELFF. The DNA for the CDR3 is TGTGCCAGCAGCCAAGGACTAGGTACCGGGGAGCTGTTTTTT.

The chain joins TRBV29-1 to TRBJ2-1; D possibly uses TRBD1 or TRBD2 (5 bases each). The CDR3 is 16 amino acids. Trimming removed 1 base at V and 0 bases at J, with 13 bases between. CDR1 and CDR2 (germline): SQVTM, ANQGSEA. The CDR3 protein is CSVEGYKRGSYNEQFF. Here the CDR3 DNA reads TGCAGCGTTGAAGGCTACAAGAGGGGCTCCTACAATGAGCAGTTCTTC.

This chain links TRBV28 with TRBJ2-4; D could derive from TRBD1 or TRBD2 (7 bases each). The J call may be incorrect, as the DNA end agrees better with TRBJ2-7. This CDR3 region has 15 residues. Germline V lookup: CDR1 MDHEN, CDR2 SYDVKM. CDR3 coding DNA: TGTGCCAGCAGTTTATCATGGCAGGGGGGGTCCGAGCAGTACTTC. Amino acids: CASSLSWQGGSEQYF.

The chain couples TRBV7-2 to TRBJ2-7, with TRBD1 identical over 11 bases. The end of the DNA fits TRBJ2-5 better, so the J call may be wrong. The CDR3 has 14 residues. CDR1 is SGHTA, CDR2 FQGNSA, per germline. The DNA for the CDR3 is TGTGCCAGCAGCAATCCGGGACAGGGGGTGACCCAGTACTTC. Protein: CASSNPGQGVTQYF.

The chain has TRBV5-1 and TRBJ2-1; TRBD2 matches 8 bases. CDR1 SGHRS and CDR2 YFSETQ come from the germline V gene. This CDR3 is built from 16 residues. V was pared by 1 base and J by 0 bases, with 3 bases of the junction left unmatched. In nucleotides, the CDR3 is TGCGCCAGCAGCTTGCAGCGGGAGACCTCCTACAATGAGCAGTTCTTC. Translating it yields CASSLQRETSYNEQFF.

The chain is built from TRBV4-3 and TRBJ1-5; TRBD1 aligns across 7 bases. This CDR3 is 16 amino acids long. CDR1 and CDR2 from the germline V gene are LGHNA and YSLEER. V was clipped by 1 base and J by 6 bases; unmatched bases: 9. The CDR3 sequence: CASSQALTGRGQPQHF. The CDR3 DNA reads TGCGCCAGCAGCCAAGCCCTGACAGGGAGAGGTCAGCCCCAGCATTTT.

The rearrangement uses TRBV4-2 and TRBJ2-5; 8 bases match TRBD2. The CDR3 contains 16 residues. V shed 3 bases, J shed 2 bases, and the junction held 8 bases outside the gene matches. Germline V gives CDR1 LGHNA, CDR2 YNFKEQ. Here the CDR3 DNA reads TGTGCCAGCAGCCAGTCTGGCGGGAGGCCACAAGAGACCCAGTACTTC. It codes for CASSQSGGRPQETQYF.

This clonotype has only a few counts. The J gene is TRBJ2-7, the V gene TRBV4-3, with TRBD1 identical over 7 bases. The CDR3 covers 17 residues. The V and J ends lost 2 bases and 2 bases, in that order; junction bases with no gene match: 12. Germline CDR1 and CDR2: LGHNA and YSLEER. CDR3 sequence reads: CASSQSHDRELAYEQYF. In DNA, the CDR3 is TGCGCCAGCAGCCAATCTCACGACAGGGAGTTGGCCTACGAGCAGTACTTC.

The sample holds a few counts of this clonotype. The chain uses TRBV20-1 and TRBJ2-1, with TRBD2 identical over 11 bases. V was clipped by 6 bases and J by 4 bases; unmatched bases: 8. The CDR3 is 15 amino acids. From germline, CDR1 is DFQATT and CDR2 SNEGSKA (reference sequence). The CDR3 nucleotides read TGCAGTGCCACGCCTAGCGGGAGGTCGTACAATGAGCAGTTCTTC. Protein product: CSATPSGRSYNEQFF.

In its sample, this clonotype was seen a few times. The rearrangement uses TRBV6-5 and TRBJ2-1, with a possible D match to TRBD2 (6 bases). Trimming left V 7 bases short and J 4 bases short, with 14 bases between. CDR3 length: 14 amino acids. Per germline, CDR1 MNHEY and CDR2 SVGAGI. As DNA, the CDR3 is TGTGCCAGCACGGAAACTAGCAGATACAATGAGCAGTTCTTC. Its protein product is CASTETSRYNEQFF.

The chain recombines TRBV20-1 with TRBJ2-5; D ambiguous. TRBJ2-7 explains the end of the DNA better; the J call may be wrong. The CDR3 runs to 13 residues. Germline lookup yields CDR1 DFQATT and CDR2 SNEGSKA (reference sequence). CDR3 sequence: CSASIGFGYEQYF. The CDR3 region has the DNA TGCAGTGCTAGTATCGGGTTTGGGTACGAGCAGTACTTC.

The chain employs TRBV2 and TRBJ2-1; 8 nucleotides agree with TRBD1. The CDR3 is made up of 14 amino acids. Germline V gene lookup returns CDR1 SNHLY and CDR2 FYNNEI. Trimming cost V 4 bases and J 9 bases; bases outside gene matches: 8. The CDR3 sequence: CASSGGTGIVEQFF. DNA for the CDR3: TGTGCCAGCAGTGGAGGGACAGGTATTGTTGAGCAGTTCTTC.

On this clonotype: One junction end disagrees with the germline gene, perhaps due to a read error. This chain connects TRBV12-5 to TRBJ2-3; 9 bases fit TRBD1. Per germline, CDR1 LGHNT and CDR2 FRNRAP. The CDR3 has 14 amino acids. Here the CDR3 reads CVSGNAGTGHTQYF. CDR3 coding DNA: TGTGTTAGTGGGAACGCCGGGACAGGGCATACGCAGTATTTT.

This chain joins TRBV28 and TRBJ2-1; maybe TRBD2 (5 bases). The CDR3 totals 14 residues. The germline V gene has CDR1 MDHEN and CDR2 SYDVKM. V gave up 7 bases and J gave up 6 bases, with 16 bases separating them. CDR3 nucleotide sequence: TGTGCCAGCATGCCAGGACTGTCGGGCAATGAGCAGTTCTTC. This encodes CASMPGLSGNEQFF.

This clonotype was counted only a few times. The gene calls are TRBV7-2 and TRBJ2-3, with D hard to call. This CDR3 comprises 14 residues. Trimming removed 3 bases from V and 2 bases from J, with 9 bases in between. Germline V gene data show CDR1 as SGHTA and CDR2 as FQGNSA. DNA of the CDR3: TGTGCCAGCAGCTTTACAATGCACACAGATACGCAGTATTTT. Its protein product is CASSFTMHTDTQYF.